This T cell receptor beta chain was sequenced during a study of T cell responses to AZD1222 COVID-19 vaccine. Study information: Pooled samples include second doses given at about 4 or 12 weeks. Points from the study as a whole: Donors were largely white British and mainly female; clonal diversity was possibly underestimated. The study found Spike-specific TCR breadth and depth rose after two AZD1222 doses. Dominant CD4 TCR responses targeted spike regions 160-218 and 743-854.

V shed 2 bases and J shed 5 bases, with 9 bases lying between them. CDR3 length equals 13 residues. Germline V gives CDR1 KGHSH, CDR2 LQKENI. Only in-frame clones appear in the TCRdb table, and some are missing; sequencing was by immunoSEQ multiplex PCR. The table includes more than 85,000 clones, roughly four fifths detected once. With respect to this clone: No antigen is known for it.

V is TRBV18 and J is TRBJ1-2, with D unresolved. The sequences come from peripheral blood, collected on day 0 of AZD1222 vaccination. The sequence derives from an adult in good health. CDR3 residues: CASSPGKDYGYTF. Written as DNA, the CDR3 is TGTGCCAGCTCACCAGGAAAGGATTATGGCTACACCTTC.